The text below deals with one TCR beta chain. TCRdb keeps only in-frame clones here, not all; method: immunoSEQ multiplex PCR. The table includes roughly 200,000 clones, around four fifths detected once. This CDR3 is built from 15 residues. V shed 5 bases and J 2 bases; nucleotides not matched to a gene: 5. CDR1 is KGHSH and CDR2 is LQKENI in the germline V gene. The record originates from a study of blood T cell repertoires in COVID-19. Study-wide context: T cells, B-cell-depleted T cells, or PBMCs provided the cDNA or gDNA that served as material.

The receptor was isolated from a woman of 80 years or more with active or convalescent COVID-19. The sequencing input was peripheral blood. The chain carries TRBV18 and TRBJ1-4; 7 nucleotides align to TRBD1. Here the CDR3 reads CASSDRQGTNEKLFF. The CDR3 bases are TGTGCCAGCTCAGATCGACAGGGCACTAATGAAAAACTGTTTTTT.